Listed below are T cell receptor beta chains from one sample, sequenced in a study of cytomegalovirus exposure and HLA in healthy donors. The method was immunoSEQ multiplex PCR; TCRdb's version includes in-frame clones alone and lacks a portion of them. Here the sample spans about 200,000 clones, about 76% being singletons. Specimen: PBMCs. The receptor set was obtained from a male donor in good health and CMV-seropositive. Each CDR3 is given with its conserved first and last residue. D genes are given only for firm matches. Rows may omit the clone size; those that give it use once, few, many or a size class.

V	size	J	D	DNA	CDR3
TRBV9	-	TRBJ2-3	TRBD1	TGTGCCAGCAGCGTAGCCGACAGGGAGCCTACAGATACGCAGTATTTT	CASSVADREPTDTQYF
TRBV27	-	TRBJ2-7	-	TGTGCCAGCAGTTCCCTAGTGACTAGCTCCTACGAGCAGTACTTC	CASSSLVTSSYEQYF
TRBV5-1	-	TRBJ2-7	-	TGCGCCAGCAGCCTGGGGCGACTGGAGGAGCAGTACTTC	CASSLGRLEEQYF
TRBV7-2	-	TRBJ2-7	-	TGTGCCAGCAGCTTCCCGAGCGGTTACGCAACCTACGAGCAGTACTTC	CASSFPSGYATYEQYF
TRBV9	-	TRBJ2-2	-	TGTGCCAGCAGCGTATCCTTGGGAGCGGACACCGGGGAGCTGTTTTTT	CASSVSLGADTGELFF
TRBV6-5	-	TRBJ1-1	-	TGTGCCAGCAGTTCCTTGACTACTGAAGCTTTCTTT	CASSSLTTEAFF
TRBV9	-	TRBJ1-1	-	TGTGCCAGCAGCGTAGAGGGAGTCGGGGGGGCGCGATCTGAAGCTTTCTTT	CASSVEGVGGARSEAFF
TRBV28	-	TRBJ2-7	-	TGTGCCAGCAGCCGTGACAGCCTGGGGCGATACGAGCAGTACTTC	CASSRDSLGRYEQYF
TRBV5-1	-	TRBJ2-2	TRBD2	TGCGCCAGCAGCTTGGCCGCAGCTAGCGGGAGATGGACCGGGGAGCTGTTTTTT	CASSLAAASGRWTGELFF
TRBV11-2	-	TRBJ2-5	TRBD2	TGTGCCAGCGGCTTTAGCGGGATGGCAGAGACCCAGTACTTC	CASGFSGMAETQYF
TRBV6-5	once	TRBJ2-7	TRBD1	TGTGCCAGCAGTGACGACAGGGGGGCCTACGAGCAGTACTTC	CASSDDRGAYEQYF
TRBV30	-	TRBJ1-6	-	TGTGCCTCTAAAGAGCCTAACTCCTATAATTCACCCCTCCACTTT	CASKEPNSYNSPLHF
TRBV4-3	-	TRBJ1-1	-	TGCGCCAGCAGCCAAGATCCAGGGAACACTGAAGCTTTCTTT	CASSQDPGNTEAFF
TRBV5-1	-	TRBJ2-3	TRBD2	TGCGCCAGCACCCAGGGGACTAGCGGGGCGGATACGCAGTATTTT	CASTQGTSGADTQYF
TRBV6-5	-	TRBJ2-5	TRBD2	TGTGCCAGCAGGGCGGGGGTCCTTGGGTCCCAGTACTTC	CASRAGVLGSQYF
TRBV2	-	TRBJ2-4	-	TGTGCCAGCAGGACCGACGACACATGGACATACTTC	CASRTDDTWTYF
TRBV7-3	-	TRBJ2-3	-	TGTGCCAGCAGCCGAGGACTTAGCACAGATACGCAGTATTTT	CASSRGLSTDTQYF
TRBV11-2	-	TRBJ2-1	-	TGTGCCAGCAGCTTAGGGGCCTCCTACAATGAGCAGTTCTTC	CASSLGASYNEQFF
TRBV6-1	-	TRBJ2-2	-	TGTGCCAGCAGTGAAATCGGTTCCGGGGAGCTGTTTTTT	CASSEIGSGELFF
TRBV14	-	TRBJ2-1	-	TGTGCCAGCAGCCAAGTGGGAGTTGCGCAGTTCTTC	CASSQVGVAQFF
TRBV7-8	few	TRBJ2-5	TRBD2	TGTGCCAGCAGCCCCCGACTAGCGGGAGACCAAGAGACCCAGTACTTC	CASSPRLAGDQETQYF
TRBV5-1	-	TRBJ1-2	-	TGCGCCAGCAGCTTGGGGCAGGGGAGCTATGGCTACACCTTC	CASSLGQGSYGYTF
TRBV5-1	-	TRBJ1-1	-	TGCGCCAGCAGCATAAATGACAAAGCTTTCTTT	CASSINDKAFF
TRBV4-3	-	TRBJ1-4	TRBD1	TGCGCCAGCAGCCCAGGGGGGTGGGAACTGTTTTTT	CASSPGGWELFF
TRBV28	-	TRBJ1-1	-	TGTGCCAGCAGTTTAGGGGGGGGGACGGTCAGAGGGGGAGCTTTCTTT	CASSLGGGTVRGGAFF
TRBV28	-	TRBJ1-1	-	TGTGCCAGCCGACTTCCGGGGTATGAAGCTTTCTTT	CASRLPGYEAFF
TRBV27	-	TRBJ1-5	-	TGTGCCAGCAGTTTGAGGCAGCCCCAGCATTTT	CASSLRQPQHF
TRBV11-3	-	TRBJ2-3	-	TGTGCCAGCAGCTTGAATTGGGGAGACGGACAGCTTAGCACAGATACGCAGTATTTT	CASSLNWGDGQLSTDTQYF
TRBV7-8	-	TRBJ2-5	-	TGTGCCAGCAGCAAGAGAGGCGATAGCGGCAAGGAGGAGACCCAGTACTTC	CASSKRGDSGKEETQYF
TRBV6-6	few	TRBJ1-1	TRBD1	TGTGCCAGCAGTTACTCGGGGGGACAGGAAGCTTTCTTT	CASSYSGGQEAFF
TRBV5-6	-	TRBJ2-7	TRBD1	TGTGCCAGCAGCGACTCCGGGACAGGATTATACGAGCAGTACTTC	CASSDSGTGLYEQYF
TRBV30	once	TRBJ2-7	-	TGTGCCTGGAGTGTAGCGGAGGTTTCACCTTCCTACGAGCAGTACTTC	CAWSVAEVSPSYEQYF
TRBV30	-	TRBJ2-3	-	TGTGCCCTGAACATCAGGGGGGTTGTAGATACGCAGTATTTT	CALNIRGVVDTQYF
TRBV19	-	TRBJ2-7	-	TGTGCCAGTAGTATAATGGCGGGGCATAGCTCCTACGAGCAGTACTTC	CASSIMAGHSSYEQYF
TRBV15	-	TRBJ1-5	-	TGTGCCACCAGCAGAGATGCAGATAGCAATCAGCCCCAGCATTTT	CATSRDADSNQPQHF
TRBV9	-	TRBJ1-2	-	TGTGCCAGCAGCGTAGCTACCGAGGAGGAGCTGACAGGTTCATATGGCTACACCTTC	CASSVATEEELTGSYGYTF
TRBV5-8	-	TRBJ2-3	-	TGTGCCAGCTCGGGGGGCACAGATACGCAGTATTTT	CASSGGTDTQYF
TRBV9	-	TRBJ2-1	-	TGTGCCAGCAGCCCACTGGGGAAGGGGCTAAATGAGCAGTTCTTC	CASSPLGKGLNEQFF
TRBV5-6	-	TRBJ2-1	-	TGTGCCAGCAGCCAATCTAGACTCGAGAGGGATGAGCAGTTCTTC	CASSQSRLERDEQFF
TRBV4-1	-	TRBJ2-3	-	TGCGCCAGCAGCCAAGATTCATTTATTAGTACTACGCAGTATTTT	CASSQDSFISTTQYF
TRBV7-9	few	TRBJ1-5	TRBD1	TGTTCCAGCAGCTTAGGGACAGGGGTTCCGAATCAGCCCCAGCATTTT	CSSSLGTGVPNQPQHF
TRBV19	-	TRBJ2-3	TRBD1	TGTGCCAGTAAAGAGACAGGGGGCTACTCTAGCACAGATACGCAGTATTTT	CASKETGGYSSTDTQYF
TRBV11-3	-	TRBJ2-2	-	TGTGCCAGCAGCGCAAACTTCGGAGGCGGGGAGCTGTTTTTT	CASSANFGGGELFF
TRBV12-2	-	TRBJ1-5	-	TGTGCAAGTAGCGGGCAGCCCCAGCATTTT	CASSGQPQHF
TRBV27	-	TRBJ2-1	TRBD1	TGTGCCAGCAGTTTATCGGGACAGGGGGTTTACAATGAGCAGTTCTTC	CASSLSGQGVYNEQFF